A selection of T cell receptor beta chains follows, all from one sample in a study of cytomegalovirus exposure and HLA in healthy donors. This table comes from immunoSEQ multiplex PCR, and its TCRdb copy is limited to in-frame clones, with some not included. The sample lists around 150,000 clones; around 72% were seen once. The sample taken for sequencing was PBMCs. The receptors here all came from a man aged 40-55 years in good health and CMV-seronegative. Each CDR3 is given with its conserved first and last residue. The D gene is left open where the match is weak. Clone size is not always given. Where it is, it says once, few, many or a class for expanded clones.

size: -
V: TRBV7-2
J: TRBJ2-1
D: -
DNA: TGTGCCAGCAGCTTAACCCTAGCTAGTTATGAGCAGTTCTTC
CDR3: CASSLTLASYEQFF

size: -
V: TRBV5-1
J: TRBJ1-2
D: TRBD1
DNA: TGCGCCAGCAGCCCGAGGGGACAGGGCTATGGCTACACCTTC
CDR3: CASSPRGQGYGYTF

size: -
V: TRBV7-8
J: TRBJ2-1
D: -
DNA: TGTGCCAGCAGCTTACGTGGGACACCGGAAAAACACAATGAGCAGTTCTTC
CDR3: CASSLRGTPEKHNEQFF

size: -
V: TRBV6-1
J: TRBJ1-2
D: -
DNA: TGTGCCAGCAGTGGCCAGGTATTCAACTTATGGGGCTACACCTTC
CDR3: CASSGQVFNLWGYTF

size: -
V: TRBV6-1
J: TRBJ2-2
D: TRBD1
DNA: TGTGCCAGCAGTGACAGGGGGCGTAACACCGGGGAGCTGTTTTTT
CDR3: CASSDRGRNTGELFF

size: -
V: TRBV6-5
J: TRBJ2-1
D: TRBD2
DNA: TGTGCCAGCAGTTTGACTAGCGGGGGGGCTCAGTCCGAGTTCTTC
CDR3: CASSLTSGGAQSEFF

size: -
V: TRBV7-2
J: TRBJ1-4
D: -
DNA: TGTGCCAGCAGCTTAGCGCCAGGGGTTGGTGAAAAACTGTTTTTT
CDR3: CASSLAPGVGEKLFF

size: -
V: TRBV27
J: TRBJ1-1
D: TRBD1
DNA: TGTGCCAGCAGTTTAACAGGGGGCCGGACTGAAGCTTTCTTT
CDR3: CASSLTGGRTEAFF

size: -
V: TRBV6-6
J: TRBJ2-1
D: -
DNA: TGTGCCAGCAGTTCCCGGAGGAATGAGCAGTTCTTC
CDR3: CASSSRRNEQFF

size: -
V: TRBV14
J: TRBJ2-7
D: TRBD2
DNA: TGTGCCAGCAGCCCCCTTAGACTAGCGGCTGGGAACTCCTACGAGCAGTACTTC
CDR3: CASSPLRLAAGNSYEQYF

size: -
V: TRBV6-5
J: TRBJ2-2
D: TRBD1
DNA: TGTGCCAGCAGTCGGGACAGGGGGCTCGGGGAGCTGTTTTTT
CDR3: CASSRDRGLGELFF

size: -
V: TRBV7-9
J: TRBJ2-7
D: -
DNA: TGTGCCAGCAGCTTAGACAGACCCTACGAGCAGTACTTC
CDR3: CASSLDRPYEQYF

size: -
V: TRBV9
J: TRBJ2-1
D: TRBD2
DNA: TGTGCCAGCAGCGGGGGGGGAAGTATCAATGAGCAGTTCTTC
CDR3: CASSGGGSINEQFF

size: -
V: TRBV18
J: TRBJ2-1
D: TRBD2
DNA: TGTGCCAGCTCACCGATGACTAGCGGGAGGGGAACTGGAGAGCAGTTCTTC
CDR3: CASSPMTSGRGTGEQFF

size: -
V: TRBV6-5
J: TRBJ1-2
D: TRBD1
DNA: TGTGCCAGCAGTGCGCAGGGGGCTTTTGACTACACCTTC
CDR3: CASSAQGAFDYTF

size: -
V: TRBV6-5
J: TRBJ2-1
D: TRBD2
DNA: TGTGCCAGCAGTTCCTTAGCGGGAGGGAATGGTGAGCAGTTCTTC
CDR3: CASSSLAGGNGEQFF

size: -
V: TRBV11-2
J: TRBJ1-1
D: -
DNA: TGTGCCAGCAGCGGCCAGGTAAACACTGAAGCTTTCTTT
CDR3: CASSGQVNTEAFF

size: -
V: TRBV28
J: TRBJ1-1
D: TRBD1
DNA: TGTGCCAGCACCCATCCAGGGGGCGCAAGTGGGTCGAGGACTGAAGCTTTCTTT
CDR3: CASTHPGGASGSRTEAFF

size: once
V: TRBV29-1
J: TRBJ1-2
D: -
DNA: TGCAGCGTGGATTTTCAGGGATTCTCTGGCTACCCCTTC
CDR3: CSVDFQGFSGYPF

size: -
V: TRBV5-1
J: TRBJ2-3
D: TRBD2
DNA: TGCGCCAGCAGCCTGGACCCCGGCCAGCGGGGGAGACGCACAGATACGCAGTATTTT
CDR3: CASSLDPGQRGRRTDTQYF

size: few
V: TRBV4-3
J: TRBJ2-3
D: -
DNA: TGCGCCAGCAGCCGAGCCCCCACAGATACGCAGTATTTT
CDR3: CASSRAPTDTQYF

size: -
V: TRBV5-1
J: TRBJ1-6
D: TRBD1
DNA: TGCGCCAGCAGCTGGGACAGAGATTCACCCCTCCACTTT
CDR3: CASSWDRDSPLHF

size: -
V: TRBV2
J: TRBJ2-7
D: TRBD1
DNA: TGTGCCAGCCGACCAATCGACAGGGACTACGAGCAGTACTTC
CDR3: CASRPIDRDYEQYF

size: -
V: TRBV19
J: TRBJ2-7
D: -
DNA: TGTGCCAGACCCGTGGGGGCGGAGAGCTCCTACGAGCAGTACTTC
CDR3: CARPVGAESSYEQYF

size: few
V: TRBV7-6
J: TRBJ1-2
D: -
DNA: TGTGCCAGCAGCTTAAGGGGCGGGGGTCTCGCACTGGATGGCTACACCTTC
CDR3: CASSLRGGGLALDGYTF

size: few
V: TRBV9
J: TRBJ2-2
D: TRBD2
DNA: TGTGCCAGCAGCCCAGGACTAGCGGGAGACACCGGGGAGCTGTTTTTT
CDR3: CASSPGLAGDTGELFF

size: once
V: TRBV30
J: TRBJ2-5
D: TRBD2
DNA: TGTGCCTGGAGCCAACTAGCGGGTGAGACCCAGTACTTC
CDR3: CAWSQLAGETQYF

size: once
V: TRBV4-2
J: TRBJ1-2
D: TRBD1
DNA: TGTGCCAGCAGCCAAGTGGCAGAGGGGGCTGTCGGCTACACCTTC
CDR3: CASSQVAEGAVGYTF

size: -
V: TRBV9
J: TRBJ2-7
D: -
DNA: TGTGCCAGCAGCCCAAGGGACTTTCGGCCTTACGAGCAGTACTTC
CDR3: CASSPRDFRPYEQYF

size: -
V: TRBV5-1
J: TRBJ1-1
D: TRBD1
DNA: TGCGCCAGCAGCTTTACCGGGACAGGGATATTGAACACTGAAGCTTTCTTT
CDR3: CASSFTGTGILNTEAFF

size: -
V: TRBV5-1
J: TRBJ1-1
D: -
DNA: TGCGCCAGCAGCTTGGCCACGAGAATGAACACTGAAGCTTTCTTT
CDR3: CASSLATRMNTEAFF

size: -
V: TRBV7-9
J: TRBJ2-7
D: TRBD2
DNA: TGTGCCAGCAGCCCGAGCGGGAGTGTTTACGAGCAGTACTTC
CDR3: CASSPSGSVYEQYF

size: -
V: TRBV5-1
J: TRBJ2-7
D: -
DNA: TGCGCCAGCAGCTACGATGACTCCTACGAGCAGTACTTC
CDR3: CASSYDDSYEQYF

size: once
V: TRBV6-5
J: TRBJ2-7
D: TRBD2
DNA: TGTGCCAGCAGTTACTCTAGCGGGAGGTACTACGAGCAGTACTTC
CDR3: CASSYSSGRYYEQYF

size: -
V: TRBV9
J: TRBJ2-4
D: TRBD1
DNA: TGTGCCAGCAGCGTAGACCTCGGACAGGGGAAAAACATTCAGTACTTC
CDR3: CASSVDLGQGKNIQYF

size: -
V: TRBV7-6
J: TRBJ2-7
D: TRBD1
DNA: TGTGCCAGCAGCGTCCGGGACAGGGCGGGAGAGCAGTACTTC
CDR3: CASSVRDRAGEQYF

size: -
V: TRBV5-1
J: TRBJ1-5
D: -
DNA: TGCGCCAGCAGCTTGGAGGGGAATCAGCCCCAGAATTTT
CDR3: CASSLEGNQPQNF

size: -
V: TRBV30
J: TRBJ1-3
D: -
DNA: TGTGCCCACCGGAGTTTCTCTGGAAACACCATATATTTT
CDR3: CAHRSFSGNTIYF

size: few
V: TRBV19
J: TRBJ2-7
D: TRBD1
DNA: TGTGCCAGTAGTATAGGGCACAGGGGCTACGAGCAGTACTTC
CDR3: CASSIGHRGYEQYF

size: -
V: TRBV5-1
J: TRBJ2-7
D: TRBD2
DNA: TGCGCCAGCAGCTTGGGGACTAGCGGGATAGCCTACGAGCAGTACTTC
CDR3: CASSLGTSGIAYEQYF

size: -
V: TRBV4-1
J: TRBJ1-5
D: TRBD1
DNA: TGCGCCAGCAGCCCTAGGGGACAGGGCAATCAGCCCCAGCATTTT
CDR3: CASSPRGQGNQPQHF

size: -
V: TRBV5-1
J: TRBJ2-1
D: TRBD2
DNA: TGCGCCAGCTCGGGGGAGCGGGGGGGCAGAGGAAATGAGCAGTTCTTC
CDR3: CASSGERGGRGNEQFF

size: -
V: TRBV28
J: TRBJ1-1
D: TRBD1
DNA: TGTGCCAGCAGTTCGGACAGGGCCACTGAAGCTTTCTTT
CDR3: CASSSDRATEAFF

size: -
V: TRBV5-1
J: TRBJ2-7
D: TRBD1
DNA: TGCGCCAGCAGCTCCCGGGACAGGGGTTTTCATTTTGGGCAGTACTTC
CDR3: CASSSRDRGFHFGQYF

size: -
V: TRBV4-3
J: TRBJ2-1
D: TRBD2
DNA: TGCGCCAGCAGCCCTCAGCGGGACCCAAGGGGGCAGTTCTTC
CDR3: CASSPQRDPRGQFF

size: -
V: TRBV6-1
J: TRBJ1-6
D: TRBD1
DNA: TGTGCCAGCAGTGACCCCTGGACAGGGCCTAATTCACCCCTCCACTTT
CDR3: CASSDPWTGPNSPLHF

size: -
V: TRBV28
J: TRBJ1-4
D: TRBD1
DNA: TGTGCCAGCGAACGGACAGGGGCTAATGAAAAACTGTTTTTT
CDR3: CASERTGANEKLFF

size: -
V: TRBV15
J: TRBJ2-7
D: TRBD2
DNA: TGTGCCACCAGCAGAGGTGCGGGAGGGCCTGGCGAGCAGTACTTC
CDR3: CATSRGAGGPGEQYF

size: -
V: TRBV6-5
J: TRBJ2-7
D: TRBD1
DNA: TGTGCCAGCAGTCGGACAGGTCCCTTTCGAGAGCAGTACTTC
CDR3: CASSRTGPFREQYF

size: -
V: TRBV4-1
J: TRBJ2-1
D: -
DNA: TGCGCCAGCAGCACCCGGACGGGGAATGAGCAGTTCTTC
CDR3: CASSTRTGNEQFF

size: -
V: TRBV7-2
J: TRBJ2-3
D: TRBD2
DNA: TGTGCCAGCAGCCCTGGACTAGCGGGAGACGATACGCAGTATTTT
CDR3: CASSPGLAGDDTQYF

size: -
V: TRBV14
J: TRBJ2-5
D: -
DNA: TGTGCCAGCAGCCAAGATTTACAGATTATAATGTTTGAGACCCAGTACTTC
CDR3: CASSQDLQIIMFETQYF

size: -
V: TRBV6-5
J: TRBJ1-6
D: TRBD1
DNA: TGTGCCAGCAGAGGGACAGGGTGGGCCTCACCCCTCCACTTT
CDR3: CASRGTGWASPLHF

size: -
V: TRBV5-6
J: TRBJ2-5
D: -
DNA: TGTGCCAGCAGCTTCCAGGAGACCCAGTACTTC
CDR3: CASSFQETQYF